What follows are 21 T cell receptor beta chains derived from one specimen sequenced in a study of CXCR3-negative and CXCR3-positive naive CD8 T cells. Findings and caveats of the study: A higher hydrophobicity marked the TRB CDR3s of CXCR3-positive naive cells versus CXCR3-negative naive cells.

For these TCRs, the target antigens are not known. The TRB libraries of cDNA were built by UMI-labeled 5' RACE. TCRdb reanalyzed the 5' RACE reads, giving one entry per CDR3 protein sequence and no DNA. The sample totals some 120,000 distinct CDR3 sequences; its top ten clones hold approximately 0.54%. Sequencing was carried out using naive CXCR3+ CD8+ T cells from blood. The subset: CD45RO-CCR7+CD27+CD95- naive CD8+ T cells expressing CXCR3 (TNR3+). Every receptor here comes from a human donor in good health. Some clones in this sample may be carry-over from other donors' samples.

The CDR3 region is CSARYPASYEQYF. The rearrangement links TRBV20-1 to TRBJ2-7. CDR1 and CDR2 (germline): DFQATT, SNEGSKA (reference sequence). The CDR3 runs 13 residues.

The V gene is TRBV29-1, the J gene TRBJ1-3. The CDR3 extends over 15 amino acids. Per germline, CDR1 SQVTM and CDR2 ANQGSEA. CDR3 loop: CSVEDSANSGNTIYF.

This CDR3 reads CASSQDNIYEQYF. This chain links TRBV3-1 with TRBJ2-7. The length of the CDR3 is 13 residues. The germline gives CDR1 LGHDT, CDR2 YNNKEL (reference sequence).

The V gene is TRBV19, the J gene TRBJ1-2; TCRdb's D call, TRBD1, is unchecked because there is no DNA. There are 15 residues in the CDR3. Germline V gene data show CDR1 as LNHDA and CDR2 as SQIVND (reference sequence). This chain's CDR3 is CASSGDRDGAYGYTF.

The chain joins TRBV3-1 to TRBJ2-7; the TRBD2 assignment by TCRdb is unverifiable without DNA. The CDR3 contains 14 residues. Germline V gene sequence: CDR1 LGHDT, CDR2 YNNKEL (reference sequence). CDR3 sequence reads: CASSRPERLYEQYF.

This rearrangement joins TRBV5-6 to TRBJ2-1; no DNA is available, so the TRBD1 call from TCRdb remains unchecked. CDR1 is SGHDT, CDR2 YYEEEE, per germline. CDR3 length: 17 residues. The CDR3 loop reads CASSPNPTGAFNNEQFF. The whole variable domain, remainder taken from reference TRBV5-6 and TRBJ2-1, is DAGVTQSPTHLIKTRGQQVTLRCSPKSGHDTVSWYQQALGQGPQFIFQYYEEEERQRGNFPDRFSGHQFPNYSSELNVNALLLGDSALYLCASSPNPTGAFNNEQFFGPGTRLTVL.

The chain uses TRBV19 and TRBJ2-1. This CDR3 contains 16 residues. Germline V lookup: CDR1 LNHDA, CDR2 SQIVND (reference sequence). CDR3 sequence reads: CASSIVSGRAYNEQFF.

V and J are TRBV7-3 and TRBJ1-1; checking the TCRdb D call of TRBD1 is not possible without DNA. This CDR3 has 15 residues. Germline V gives CDR1 SGHTA, CDR2 FQGTGA. This chain's CDR3 is CASRWTTGMNTEAFF.

The CDR3 loop reads CASSRQSWIGEQFF. This chain uses TRBV6-2 or TRBV6-3 with TRBJ2-1; TCRdb names TRBD1, which stays unverified in the absence of DNA. Germline V CDR1 and CDR2: MNHEY, SVGEGT. This CDR3 is 14 amino acids long.

The chain joins TRBV27 to TRBJ2-3. Looked up from germline, CDR1 is MNHEY and CDR2 is SMNVEV (reference sequence). The CDR3 has 11 residues. CDR3 sequence reads: CASASSDTQYF.

The chain recombines TRBV6-6 with TRBJ2-1; TCRdb returns TRBD1, unconfirmable since there is no DNA. The CDR3 runs to 14 residues. Germline CDR1 and CDR2: MNHNY and SVGAGI (reference sequence). The CDR3 protein is CASINTGGANEQFF.

The CDR3 loop reads CASSQTGTSGEETHYF. V is TRBV12-3 or TRBV12-4 and J is TRBJ2-5; the TCRdb call, TRBD2, lacks DNA for checking. The CDR3 has 16 residues.

The chain uses TRBV9 and TRBJ1-2. There are 14 residues in the CDR3. Germline CDR1 reads SGDLS; CDR2 reads YYNGEE. CDR3 region: CASSVAPGVHGYTF.

The V gene is TRBV29-1, the J gene TRBJ2-5; TCRdb designates TRBD1, a call that cannot be tested without DNA. CDR1 is SQVTM, CDR2 ANQGSEA, per germline. The CDR3 extends over 13 amino acids. This chain's CDR3 is CSVELNQPGTQYF.

The gene calls are TRBV10-1 and TRBJ2-7. Germline V CDR1 and CDR2: WNHNN, SYGVQD (reference sequence). The CDR3 contains 13 residues. The chain's CDR3 is CASSEGFSYEQYF.

The gene calls are TRBV7-6 and TRBJ1-5. CDR3 length: 13 amino acids. Germline lookup yields CDR1 SGHVS and CDR2 FNYEAQ. CDR3 sequence: CASSEYSNQPQHF.

V gene TRBV29-1 combines with J gene TRBJ2-2. This CDR3 contains 13 residues. Germline values: CDR1 SQVTM, CDR2 ANQGSEA. CDR3 loop: CSADGQHTGELFF.

J is TRBJ1-1 and V is TRBV12-3 or TRBV12-4; the TCRdb call, TRBD1, lacks DNA for checking. The CDR3 sequence is 13 residues long. CDR3 loop: CASSTSRTGEAFF.

The chain uses TRBV5-4 and TRBJ1-6. CDR1 is SGHNT and CDR2 is YYREEE in the germline V gene (reference sequence). CDR3 length: 12 amino acids. CDR3 in amino acids: CASSFRGGPLHF.

The gene calls are TRBV28 and TRBJ2-1; as DNA is missing, the TRBD2 call by TCRdb cannot be tested. Looked up from germline, CDR1 is MDHEN and CDR2 is SYDVKM. This CDR3 has 14 amino acids. This CDR3 is CASSLRAGLNEQFF. The full variable domain, rest sourced from reference TRBV28 and TRBJ2-1, is DVKVTQSSRYLVKRTGEKVFLECVQDMDHENMFWYRQDPGLGLRLIYFSYDVKMKEKGDIPEGYSVSREKKERFSLILESASTNQTSMYLCASSLRAGLNEQFFGPGTRLTVL.

V usage is TRBV2 and J usage is TRBJ2-1; TCRdb calls TRBD2, which cannot be checked without DNA. Looked up from germline, CDR1 is SNHLY and CDR2 is FYNNEI. CDR3 length: 12 amino acids. Here the CDR3 reads CAIWTSGDEQFF. Full variable domain (remainder filled in from reference TRBV2 and TRBJ2-1): EPEVTQTPSHQVTQMGQEVILRCVPISNHLYFYWYRQILGQKVEFLVSFYNNEISEKSEIFDDQFSVERPDGSNFTLKIRSTKLEDSAMYFCAIWTSGDEQFFGPGTRLTVL.